This T cell receptor beta chain was obtained from a study of metastatic and nonmetastatic thyroid tumors. Study overall: The comparison covered peripheral blood and tumor or nodule tissue in malignant and benign thyroid patients. Points from the study as a whole: When malignant thyroid tumors were compared with benign nodules, TCR beta diversity was reportedly significantly higher in the malignant tumors. This held in both blood and tumor samples.

Patients underwent thyroid surgery, and none had received any treatment before it. As processed by the authors: The distant-metastasis classifier for papillary thyroid cancer was built from CDR3 differences across clinicopathological groups. TCRdb used MiXCR to call clones anew from the PCR reads. TCRdb's processing, not the authors', yielded these V and J calls. The sample comprises around 65,000 clones, 12% to 15% of which are singletons, and 5% to 8% rests with the top ten. This clone was observed at least ten times. The antigen is not known. The germline CDR1 and CDR2 sequences are MGHDK and SYGVNS. The CDR3 runs 18 residues. V was pared by 4 bases and J by 5 bases, with 10 bases of the junction left unmatched.

This TCR derives from a male donor with papillary thyroid cancer or a benign thyroid nodule (not recorded which). Some clones in this sample may be carry-over from other donors' samples. The V call is TRBV25-1, the J call TRBJ2-1, with 14 bases lining up with TRBD2. Sequencing was carried out using blood. In DNA, the CDR3 is TGTGCCAGCAGTGCCGGGACTAGCGGGAGTCTTATTGACAATGAGCAGTTCTTC. Translation: CASSAGTSGSLIDNEQFF. The full variable domain, with the rest looked up from reference TRBV25-1 and TRBJ2-1, is EADIYQTPRYLVIGTGKKITLECSQTMGHDKMYWYQQDPGMELHLIHYSYGVNSTEKGDLSSESTVSRIRTEHFPLTLESARPSHTSQYLCASSAGTSGSLIDNEQFFGPGTRLTVL.